What follows are 30 T cell receptor beta chains derived from one specimen sequenced in a study of T cells after yellow fever vaccination. TCRdb re-called the 5' RACE reads through MiXCR, storing one row per CDR3 protein. This sample has 350,000 to 450,000 distinct CDR3 sequences; roughly 20% occur once, and the top ten carry roughly 19%. The specimen comprised PBMCs, sampled before the yellow fever booster vaccination. These TCRs come from a man aged 18-30 years who received the YFV17D yellow fever vaccine.

This clonotype turned up a few times. The genes are TRBV27 and TRBJ2-1, with 10 bases that match TRBD1. With 1 base clipped from V and 6 bases from J, the junction kept 9 bases outside the gene matches. This CDR3 has 17 residues. The germline V gene encodes CDR1 MNHEY and CDR2 SMNVEV (reference sequence). CDR3 sequence (DNA): TGTGCCAGCAGTTTATTGGGACAGGGGTGGGGGCCCAATGAGCAGTTCTTC. The encoded protein is CASSLLGQGWGPNEQFF.

This clonotype turned up a few times. This chain uses TRBV15 with TRBJ1-6, with 8 bases identical to TRBD1. V trimming: 5 bases; J trimming: 13 bases; junction bases outside the gene matches: 16. From germline, CDR1 is LNHNV and CDR2 YYDKDF (reference sequence). This CDR3 region has 16 residues. CDR3 sequence (DNA): TGTGCCACCAGCGAGGTGGCCGGGACAGGAACGTTCCCCCTCCACTTT. Residues: CATSEVAGTGTFPLHF.

The CDR3: CATSRIQETQYF. The DNA for the CDR3 is TGTGCCACCAGCAGGATCCAAGAGACCCAGTACTTC. This sequence joins TRBV15 and TRBJ2-5; D is ambiguous. Germline V gene sequence: CDR1 LNHNV, CDR2 YYDKDF (reference sequence). CDR3 length: 12 residues. V was pared by 3 bases and J by 1 base, with 3 bases between.

This clonotype is a singleton in its sample. V is TRBV5-6 and J is TRBJ2-1, with 15 bases that match TRBD2. The germline gives CDR1 SGHDT, CDR2 YYEEEE. The trim removed 4 bases at V and 4 bases at J, leaving 6 bases unmatched. The CDR3 consists of 17 residues. The CDR3 protein is CASSTGLAGGFYNEQFF. Here the CDR3 DNA reads TGTGCCAGCAGCACCGGACTAGCGGGGGGGTTTTACAATGAGCAGTTCTTC. Based on the CDR3 plus reference TRBV5-6 and TRBJ2-1, the full variable domain is DAGVTQSPTHLIKTRGQQVTLRCSPKSGHDTVSWYQQALGQGPQFIFQYYEEEERQRGNFPDRFSGHQFPNYSSELNVNALLLGDSALYLCASSTGLAGGFYNEQFFGPGTRLTVL.

This clonotype was observed a few times. CDR3 nucleotides: TGTGCCAGCAGCTTGGACATAAGCTCCTACAATGAGCAGTTCTTC. Its translation: CASSLDISSYNEQFF. V usage is TRBV9 and J usage is TRBJ2-1, with TRBD1 as a possible D gene (5 bases). V was clipped by 4 bases and J by 0 bases, with 11 bases between them. CDR3 length: 15 residues. Germline loops: CDR1 SGDLS, CDR2 YYNGEE.

This clonotype was counted between two and nine times. The V call is TRBV4-2, the J call TRBJ2-7; 13 positions agree with TRBD2. Germline CDR1 is LGHNA and CDR2 is YNFKEQ. The CDR3 is 21 amino acids. The J segment lost 0 bases and the V segment lost 8 bases, leaving 22 bases of the junction unmatched. CDR3: CASGMKSQPGLAGPSSYEQYV. For the CDR3, the DNA is TGTGCCAGCGGGATGAAGTCCCAACCGGGACTAGCGGGGCCTTCCTCCTACGAGCAGTACGTC.

This rearrangement joins TRBV7-3 to TRBJ1-6; D is unclear. The CDR3 runs to 13 residues. The germline gives CDR1 SGHTA, CDR2 FQGTGA. Trimming cost V 0 bases and J 4 bases, with 1 base left between them. The CDR3 loop reads CASSLTYNSPLHF. The CDR3 DNA reads as TGTGCCAGCAGCTTAACGTATAATTCACCCCTCCACTTT.

The sample holds a few counts of this clonotype. The chain has TRBV28 and TRBJ2-1; no firm D call. The CDR3 is 14 residues long. Trimming removed 6 bases from V and 7 bases from J, with 16 bases in between. Germline V lookup: CDR1 MDHEN, CDR2 SYDVKM. Here the CDR3 reads CASSLASSRNEQFF. In nucleotides, the CDR3 is TGTGCCAGCAGCCTCGCCTCATCGCGGAATGAGCAGTTCTTC. The full variable domain, rest sourced from reference TRBV28 and TRBJ2-1, is DVKVTQSSRYLVKRTGEKVFLECVQDMDHENMFWYRQDPGLGLRLIYFSYDVKMKEKGDIPEGYSVSREKKERFSLILESASTNQTSMYLCASSLASSRNEQFFGPGTRLTVL.

Here the CDR3 DNA reads TGTGCCAGCAGCTTGCAGTCGGAAAGTGGCTACACCTTC. This codes for CASSLQSESGYTF. The V call is TRBV5-4, the J call TRBJ1-2, with unresolved D. Germline CDR1 is SGHNT and CDR2 is YYREEE (reference sequence). The CDR3 consists of 13 residues. Between the trimmed V and J ends, which lost 1 base and 7 bases, there was a span of 11 bases.

The table lists this clonotype with a few counts. V and J are TRBV6-5 and TRBJ1-6; D remains unclear. CDR3 length: 14 amino acids. Trimming pared 6 bases from V and 7 bases from J, leaving 13 bases between. The V gene's germline CDR1 is MNHEY and CDR2 SVGAGI. This chain's CDR3 is CASRSPVSNSPLHF. For the CDR3, the DNA is TGTGCCAGCAGGTCGCCGGTGAGCAATTCACCCCTCCACTTT.

The chain uses TRBV9 and TRBJ2-1, with TRBD1 matching over 7 bases. This CDR3 contains 14 residues. J was trimmed by 8 bases and V by 3 bases; bases with no gene match: 8. Germline CDR1 reads SGDLS; CDR2 reads YYNGEE. This CDR3 reads CASSAGTVTHEQFF. The CDR3 region has the DNA TGTGCCAGCAGCGCCGGGACAGTTACGCATGAGCAGTTCTTC.

This clonotype has just a few counts. The chain combines TRBV15 with TRBJ2-3; D is unclear. The germline V gene encodes CDR1 LNHNV and CDR2 YYDKDF (reference sequence). There are 15 residues in the CDR3. The V end was cut by 0 bases, the J end by 2 bases, with 9 bases between. CDR3 region: CATSRDRLLTDTQYF. The CDR3 DNA reads TGTGCCACCAGCAGAGATCGGCTACTCACAGATACGCAGTATTTT.

The table lists this clonotype with a few counts. The J gene is TRBJ2-7, the V gene TRBV7-9; 9 nucleotides line up with TRBD1. The V gene's germline CDR1 is SEHNR and CDR2 FQNEAQ (reference sequence). This CDR3 contains 11 residues. V lost 8 bases and J lost 6; bases outside the gene matches: 2. Here the CDR3 DNA reads TGTGCCAGCGGGACAGGGACCGAGCAGTACGTC. Protein sequence: CASGTGTEQYV.

The chain has TRBV9 and TRBJ2-1, with a weak D call TRBD1 (6 bases). In germline, CDR1 is SGDLS, CDR2 YYNGEE. Trimming shortened V by 2 bases and J by 7 bases, and 13 bases separated the two germline ends. The CDR3 consists of 14 residues. The CDR3 DNA is TGTGCCAGCAGCGTGGTTCAGGGGAGTAATGAGCAGTTCTTC. Translation: CASSVVQGSNEQFF.

This clonotype was seen a few times. The chain couples TRBV7-9 to TRBJ2-7; unclear D gene. The CDR3 sequence is 12 residues long. Germline CDR1 and CDR2: SEHNR and FQNEAQ (reference sequence). Deletions cut 1 base from V and 5 bases from J, with 6 bases between. CDR3 sequence: CASSLDLNEQYF. CDR3 bases: TGTGCCAGCAGCTTAGATCTCAACGAGCAGTACTTC.

J is TRBJ2-7 and V is TRBV5-8; 7 bases match TRBD1. The CDR3 loop spans 15 amino acids. V lost 6 bases, J lost 6 bases, and 15 bases stayed unmatched. Germline values: CDR1 SGHTS, CDR2 YDEGEE. CDR3 residues: CASTARTGYSPEQYV. The DNA for the CDR3 is TGTGCCAGCACCGCCCGGACAGGATATTCCCCCGAGCAGTACGTC.

This clonotype was picked up a small number of times. This rearrangement joins TRBV9 to TRBJ1-2, with 8 positions matching TRBD1. Per germline, CDR1 SGDLS and CDR2 YYNGEE. Trimming at V came to 3 bases and at J to 4 bases, leaving 8 bases not matched to a gene. This CDR3 is 15 amino acids long. CDR3 in amino acids: CASSGTGPTIYGYTF. The CDR3 bases are TGTGCCAGCAGCGGGACAGGGCCTACCATCTATGGCTACACCTTC.

This clonotype was counted between two and nine times. CDR3 DNA: TGCGGGGGCCTGTACCAAGAGACCCAGTACTTC. As protein: CGGLYQETQYF. V and J are TRBV20-1 and TRBJ2-5, with D possibly being TRBD1 (6 bases). Germline V gene data show CDR1 as DFQATT and CDR2 as SNEGSKA (reference sequence). This CDR3 has 11 amino acids.

This chain uses TRBV7-2 with TRBJ1-4; 7 nucleotides agree with TRBD1. The ends lost 5 bases at V and 8 bases at J; junction bases unmatched: 8. The CDR3 has 14 residues. Germline-derived CDR1 and CDR2 are SGHTA and FQGNSA. The CDR3 DNA is TGTGCCAGCAGCATAGACAGGGCGGGGGAAAAACTGTTTTTT. This gives the protein CASSIDRAGEKLFF.

The chain's CDR3 is CASSTLTLAGSSGNTIYF. The CDR3 DNA reads TGTGCCAGCAGTACCCTAACCTTGGCGGGATCCTCTGGAAACACCATATATTTT. The chain links TRBV6-5 to TRBJ1-3; D gene unclear. The CDR3 sequence is 18 residues long. V lost 5 bases, J lost 0 bases, and 20 bases lay in between. Germline-derived CDR1 and CDR2 are MNHEY and SVGAGI.

The chain couples TRBV7-6 to TRBJ2-3; TRBD2 matches at 7 bases. This CDR3 spans 14 amino acids. Germline V gives CDR1 SGHVS, CDR2 FNYEAQ. Trimming cost V 3 bases and J 4 bases; bases outside gene matches: 4. The CDR3 sequence: CASSLRRGSDTQYF. Here the CDR3 DNA reads TGTGCCAGCAGCTTGCGGCGGGGGTCAGATACGCAGTATTTT.

This chain uses TRBV3-1 with TRBJ1-5; 11 positions match TRBD1. The CDR3 totals 16 residues. Germline CDR1 and CDR2: LGHDT and YNNKEL (reference sequence). V trimming: 6 bases; J trimming: 2 bases; junction bases outside the gene matches: 6. CDR3 DNA sequence: TGTGCCAGCAGTCCCGGGACAGGGGGTGGCAATCAGCCCCAGCATTTT. Translated: CASSPGTGGGNQPQHF.

The genes are TRBV2 and TRBJ2-7; no reliable D call. V was shortened by 6 bases and J by 3 bases, with 12 bases between the two germline ends. This CDR3 is built from 13 residues. Germline CDR1 is SNHLY and CDR2 is FYNNEI. The CDR3 bases are TGTGCCAGCAGGGCCCCATCAGGCTACGAGCAGTACTTC. It translates to CASRAPSGYEQYF.

The gene calls are TRBV5-1 and TRBJ2-1; a possible D gene is TRBD2 (5 bases). Germline V gene sequence: CDR1 SGHRS, CDR2 YFSETQ. The CDR3 is made up of 16 amino acids. The V gene lost 4 bases and the J gene lost 1 base, with 15 bases spanning the gap. The CDR3 protein is CASSLVRADSYNEQFF. Written as DNA, the CDR3 is TGCGCCAGCAGCCTGGTGAGGGCTGATTCCTACAATGAGCAGTTCTTC.

This clonotype came up a few times. The V call is TRBV6-2 or TRBV6-3, the J call TRBJ2-1; D gene unclear. The CDR3 has 14 amino acids. The germline gives CDR1 MNHEY, CDR2 SVGEGT. Trimming pared 6 bases from V and 8 bases from J, leaving 17 bases between. CDR3 amino acids: CASSTQGLTDEQFF. In DNA, the CDR3 is TGTGCCAGCAGCACCCAAGGGCTGACGGATGAGCAGTTCTTC.

The gene calls are TRBV4-2 and TRBJ2-1; D gene ambiguous. Germline CDR1 is LGHNA and CDR2 is YNFKEQ. The CDR3 length is 15 residues. V was clipped by 0 bases and J by 0 bases, with 6 bases between them. In DNA form, the CDR3 reads TGTGCCAGCAGCCAAGACGATAGCTCCTACAATGAGCAGTTCTTC. Translated, it gives CASSQDDSSYNEQFF.

The CDR3 coding sequence is TGTGCCAGCAGCCCGCCAAATGAACCCTCTGGAAACACCATATATTTT. Translation gives CASSPPNEPSGNTIYF. The chain combines TRBV7-9 with TRBJ1-3; D gene unclear. V lost 5 bases, J lost 0 bases, and 14 bases lay in between. Per the germline V gene, CDR1 is SEHNR and CDR2 is FQNEAQ (reference sequence). CDR3 length equals 16 residues.

This chain links TRBV7-2 with TRBJ2-3; D not resolved. CDR3 length: 13 residues. CDR1 and CDR2 (germline): SGHTA, FQGNSA. Trimming took 5 bases from V and 5 from J, leaving 11 bases between them. CDR3 protein: CASSRPVRDTQYF. The CDR3, as DNA: TGTGCCAGCAGCCGCCCGGTGCGAGATACGCAGTATTTT.

The gene calls are TRBV6-1 and TRBJ2-1; D may be TRBD1 or TRBD2 (5 bases each). CDR1 and CDR2 from the germline V gene are MNHNS and SASEGT. This CDR3 spans 15 amino acids. Deletions cut 6 bases from V and 4 bases from J, with 16 bases between. In DNA, the CDR3 is TGTGCCAGCAGCTCCGACGGGGCCCCTTACAATGAGCAGTTCTTC. It encodes CASSSDGAPYNEQFF.

The rearrangement links TRBV11-2 to TRBJ2-3; TRBD2 agrees at 10 bases. Germline V gives CDR1 SGHAT, CDR2 FQNNGV. This CDR3 region has 15 residues. V lost 9 bases and J lost 5; bases outside the gene matches: 11. CDR3 nucleotide sequence: TGTGCCAGTAGCGGGGGGCCCCTCTCCAGAGATACGCAGTATTTT. As protein: CASSGGPLSRDTQYF. The full variable domain, its missing parts supplied by reference TRBV11-2 and TRBJ2-3, is EAGVAQSPRYKIIEKRQSVAFWCNPISGHATLYWYQQILGQGPKLLIQFQNNGVVDDSQLPKDRFSAERLKGVDSTLKIQPAKLEDSAVYLCASSGGPLSRDTQYFGPGTRLTVL.